This T cell receptor beta chain originates from a study of cytomegalovirus exposure and HLA in healthy donors. Study at large: Membership in the Caucasian-associated ancestry cluster was found for around four fifths of approximately 400 genotyped donors.

General study points: Clonal expansion was found to be greater in HLA-associated TCR beta chains than in equally common others in a later analysis. Among immune exposure information, only CMV serostatus was available.

PCR used 60 Vbeta primers and 13 Jbeta primers. Repertoires were generated with immunoSEQ multiplex PCR, while TCRdb's copy carries only in-frame clones and drops some. In the table there are 150,000 or so clones, about 70% of which are singletons. With regard to this clone: The antigen remains unidentified.

Source material: PBMCs. This clonotype was obtained from a woman aged 60-75 years in good health and CMV-seropositive.

CDR3 nucleotides: TGTGCCTGGAGTCTTTCGGGATCACCCCTCCACTTT. This codes for CAWSLSGSPLHF. This chain joins TRBV30 and TRBJ1-6; D is ambiguous. The V and J ends lost 2 bases and 10 bases respectively, with 9 bases between them. Germline CDR1 GTSNPN, CDR2 SVGIG (reference sequence). The CDR3 has 12 amino acids.